This record looks at one T cell receptor beta chain sequence and its context. This clonotype was found a few times. It lacks a known antigen. Per-base quality was not reported, and no clone a single base away is much larger than it. Ficoll-Paque density gradient centrifugation was used to isolate PBMCs. These data belong to a study of T-cell memory formation after mild COVID-19 (dated by TCRdb to 2020 to 2022). About the full investigation: TCR sequence clusters from the two donors were found to be largely donor specific. The cohort comprised two young, previously healthy adult volunteers, one female and one male. In a couple of donors, T-cell clones that expanded and contracted after mild COVID-19 were tracked by sequencing TCRalpha and TCRbeta repertoires over time.

Sequencing used an Illumina NovaSeq 6000. TCRalpha and TCRbeta cDNA libraries were built by 5'RACE with constant-segment primers, adding sample barcodes and unique molecular identifiers. RNA was extracted from every sample with Trizol reagent. The libraries were amplified in two PCR steps, and the second step added a second sample barcode and Illumina TruSeq adapters. Sequencing of the libraries was done on an Illumina NovaSeq, producing 2 x 150 bp paired-end reads. The paper's processing steps were these. Reads were demultiplexed and collapsed into UMI-guided consensus sequences with migec v1.2.7. With mixcr v2.1.11, UMI consensuses were aligned to TRA and TRB V and J templates and assembled into clonotypes. A clonotype was counted as expanded or contracted only when both edgeR and NoisET called the clonotype significant, with the noise models trained on biological replicates. For edgeR calls, the cutoffs were a false discovery rate-adjusted p below 0.01 and a log2 fold-change threshold of 1. As an exploratory analysis of dynamics, PCA with hierarchical clustering was applied to max-normalized trajectories of the 1000 most abundant clonotypes. Each responding clone was given a CD4 or CD8 phenotype based on the CD4+ and CD8+ repertoires, which had been sequenced separately. TCRdb took the public reads, trimmed them with fastp at Q25, ran MiXCR for clone calling and kept in-frame beta chains. Rows with one shared CDR3 protein collapse into an entry with the most common genes and DNA. The V and J calls were determined by TCRdb, not by the authors. In this sample the table shows about 200,000 distinct CDR3 sequences, under 20% of which occur a single time. Roughly 2.1% of the sample is in the top ten clones.

What the research found in general, with its limitations: Whether the second-wave clones peaking on day 37 were SARS-CoV-2 specific was not confirmed. Some responding clones were detected in pre-infection memory, suggesting pre-existing cross-reactive memory T cells joined the SARS-CoV-2 response. Only a couple of mild cases were covered in the study, and larger cohorts including severe cases with pre-infection samples were considered necessary. Clones that contracted from day 15 to 85 showed balanced CD4/CD8 phenotypes, whereas a second wave of clones that expanded from day 15 to 37 leaned towards CD4+. Contracting CD4+ clones were found mainly in CM and EM memory subsets, while CD8+ clones were enriched in EMRA.

Sequencing input: PBMCs or a T cell subset sorted from them (not recorded which). The sequence derives from an adult woman who had mild COVID-19 (a few samples of this study predate the infection). The sample titles of this study are shuffled in the database, so cell type and time point are left out; the donor was told from shared clones.

The CDR3 reads CSAFGTGSYEQYF. The base sequence is TGCAGCGCTTTCGGGACAGGGTCCTACGAGCAGTACTTC. The V and J segments used are TRBV29-1 and TRBJ2-7, and 9 junctional nucleotides match TRBD1. V trim: 7 bases; J trim: 1 base; unmatched bases: 5. From cysteine to phenylalanine, the CDR3 is 13 amino acids long. Solely the CDR3 DNA is kept, with 39 bases framed from the first base. Taken from the germline V gene, the CDR1 and CDR2 loops are SQVTM and ANQGSEA.